The T cell receptor beta chain described here comes from a study of cytomegalovirus exposure and HLA in healthy donors. General study results and limits: Some public TCRs appeared in many individuals, while most sequences were rare. According to a later analysis, donors in an Asian-associated ancestry cluster reportedly had fewer N-insertions than the approximately 620-donor mean. Certain indistinguishable V segments, among them TRBV6-2 and TRBV6-3, were excluded.

This clone showed up just once. What it binds is unknown. The CDR3 sequence is 15 residues long. CDR1 is MNHEY, CDR2 SVGAGI, per germline. V lost 5 bases and J lost 11; bases outside the gene matches: 15. A multiplex PCR was run with 60 Vbeta primers and 13 Jbeta primers. Measured with immunoSEQ multiplex PCR; TCRdb has only the in-frame clones, and not every one. Among 150,000 to 170,000 clones listed, approximately 74% were seen once. The chain employs TRBV6-5 and TRBJ2-5; 9 nucleotides line up with TRBD1. Material: PBMCs. The source is a man aged 25 to 40 in good health and CMV-seronegative. The CDR3 here is CASSRSGQGAREQYF. CDR3 sequence (DNA): TGTGCCAGCAGTCGCTCGGGACAGGGCGCGCGAGAGCAGTACTTC.